The 8 T cell receptor beta chains below come from one sample, sequenced in a study of CD8 T cells in ankylosing spondylitis. Findings of the study overall: For ankylosing spondylitis blood, a TCR beta motif of several highly homologous variants appeared characteristic.

TCRdb analysed the 5' RACE reads with MiXCR anew, one entry per CDR3 protein. The repertoire consists of a few hundred thousand distinct CDR3 sequences, with around 22% occurring once and the leading ten covering about 16%. Antigen specificity for these receptors is unknown. What was sequenced was blood, either unsorted or a sorted T cell fraction (not recorded which). Receptor source: a male donor with ankylosing spondylitis.

This clonotype has only one observation. The genes are TRBV6-1 and TRBJ2-1, with TRBD2 matching over 12 bases. The trim removed 7 bases at V and 10 bases at J, leaving 17 bases unmatched. There are 17 residues in the CDR3. The V gene's germline CDR1 is MNHNS and CDR2 SASEGT. The CDR3 DNA follows: TGTGCCAGCACCCTAGAACGGGGGACTAGCGGGTTTGGGGAGCAGTTCTTC. It is translated as CASTLERGTSGFGEQFF.

The rearrangement uses TRBV29-1 and TRBJ2-1; D call uncertain. The CDR3 spans 15 residues. The V and J ends lost 1 base and 0 bases respectively, with 10 bases between them. Germline CDR1 SQVTM, CDR2 ANQGSEA. The CDR3 DNA is TGCAGCGTTGAAGCATTGAGGTCCTCCTACAATGAGCAGTTCTTC. It yields the protein CSVEALRSSYNEQFF.

The gene calls are TRBV7-9 and TRBJ2-5; 11 bases line up with TRBD2. The V gene's germline CDR1 is SEHNR and CDR2 FQNEAQ (reference sequence). This CDR3 is built from 14 residues. Trimming cost V 4 bases and J 4 bases; bases outside gene matches: 2. The CDR3 spells CASSWGTSGETQYF. The CDR3 DNA reads TGTGCCAGCAGCTGGGGGACTAGCGGAGAGACCCAGTACTTC.

The chain carries TRBV28 and TRBJ2-2, with D perhaps matching TRBD1 (6 bases). Trimming cost V 5 bases and J 1 base, with 11 bases left between them. CDR1 is MDHEN and CDR2 is SYDVKM in the germline V gene. The CDR3 is made up of 15 amino acids. CDR3 nucleotides: TGTGCCAGCAGTCCCACGGGACAGAACACCGGGGAGCTGTTTTTT. It translates to CASSPTGQNTGELFF.

This chain uses TRBV29-1 with TRBJ2-7, with D possibly matching TRBD1 (6 bases). V was pared by 4 bases and J by 0 bases, with 13 bases between. Per the germline V gene, CDR1 is SQVTM and CDR2 is ANQGSEA. The CDR3 has 14 amino acids. The CDR3 region is CSVGGLYSSYEQYF. The CDR3 DNA is TGCAGCGTTGGGGGGCTCTATAGCTCCTACGAGCAGTACTTC.

V and J are TRBV9 and TRBJ2-2; no clear D gene. Germline values: CDR1 SGDLS, CDR2 YYNGEE. There are 16 residues in the CDR3. Trimming cost V 3 bases and J 4 bases, with 16 bases left between them. DNA for the CDR3: TGTGCCAGCAGCGGGCCTCTCGCCGCGGCCACCGGGGAGCTGTTTTTT. Its protein is CASSGPLAAATGELFF.

This clonotype was seen more than once but under ten times. The rearrangement joins TRBV7-2 to TRBJ1-6; D not certain. The CDR3 has 12 amino acids. Germline V gene sequence: CDR1 SGHTA, CDR2 FQGNSA. V dropped 1 base and J dropped 9 bases, with 4 bases sitting between them. CDR3 nucleotide sequence: TGTGCCAGCAGCTTAGTATCTTCACCCCTCCACTTT. Its protein is CASSLVSSPLHF. The complete variable domain, with remaining parts taken from reference TRBV7-2 and TRBJ1-6, reads GAGVSQSPSNKVTEKGKDVELRCDPISGHTALYWYRQSLGQGLEFLIYFQGNSAPDKSGLPSDRFSAERTGGSVSTLTIQRTQQEDSAVYLCASSLVSSPLHFGNGTRLTVT.

A few counts support this clonotype. The genes are TRBV4-1 and TRBJ2-7; the match to TRBD1 covers 10 bases. J was trimmed by 2 bases and V by 3 bases; bases with no gene match: 4. CDR3 length: 15 residues. CDR1 and CDR2 from the germline V gene are MGHRA and YSYEKL. The chain's CDR3 is CASSQGQGRTYEQYF. CDR3 bases: TGCGCCAGCAGCCAGGGACAGGGGCGTACCTACGAGCAGTACTTC.